This entry concerns a single TCR beta chain. What this receptor recognizes is not known. The sample holds no much larger clone one base away, and base qualities are not on file. The trial excluded patients who had a history of autoimmune disease or were on systemic immunosuppression. In every dose cohort, peripheral blood was drawn for TCR sequencing at baseline, cycle 4 day 1, and cycle 7 day 1. The samples were taken from a phase I, first-in-human, multicenter, open-label dose-escalation trial of ivuxolimab. Adults with locally advanced or metastatic head and neck squamous cell, hepatocellular, melanoma or renal cell carcinoma were enrolled in the trial. CD4+ and CD8+ T cells were sorted separately from peripheral blood before TCR sequencing. To sequence the TCRbeta CDR3 region, genomic DNA was isolated from the sorted cells. TCRbeta CDR3 regions were sequenced using the immunoSEQ Assay. TCRdb stores this immuneACCESS table with in-frame sequences only. Part of the clones is absent; in the studies checked, under half of the shortfall reflects unresolved V genes, and no reason is known for the rest. Recorded for this sample are 95,000 to 100,000 clones; approximately 80% of them occurred a single time. Of the sample, roughly 1.6% falls within the top ten clones.

The data are from a study of OX40 agonist ivuxolimab in advanced cancers. For the study in its entirety: Ivuxolimab was an agonistic, fully human IgG2 monoclonal antibody directed against OX40 (CD134), a costimulatory receptor. Intravenous ivuxolimab was administered to patients every 2 weeks at six dose levels: 0.01, 0.1, 0.3, 1.5, 3 and 10 mg/kg. Of the 50 or so patients in dose escalation, about 20 had hepatocellular carcinoma, approximately 15 had melanoma, 9 had renal cell carcinoma and 9 had head and neck cancer. In the dose-escalation cohort, 65% to 85% of patients were male, and the mean age was roughly 56 years with a range of 23 to 79. Prior anti-PD-1, anti-PD-L1 or anti-CTLA-4 therapy was permitted, and 40% of dose-escalation patients had received checkpoint inhibitors. Partial responses were achieved by three dose-escalation patients, of whom one had hepatocellular carcinoma and two had cutaneous melanoma. The point of sequencing TCRbeta in the periphery was to test whether ivuxolimab changed TCR sequence diversity and drove clonal T-cell expansion. The paper covers the monotherapy dose-escalation part of the phase I ivuxolimab trial, which included N ≈ 52 patients. What the research found in general, with its limitations: After ivuxolimab, CD8+ T cells had more expanded clones than CD4+ T cells on average. The antigen specificity of the peripheral T cells that underwent clonal expansion was not determined. Partial responders in the 0.1-3.0 mg/kg groups had among the lowest normalized peripheral clonal expansion, especially among CD8+ T cells. At doses of 0.1 to 3.0 mg/kg, clonal expansion of both CD4+ and CD8+ blood T cells was observed from baseline to week 6. Low levels of normalized T-cell clonal expansion were also seen in some nonresponding patients.

CDR3 length: 16 amino acids, cysteine to phenylalanine. Only CDR3 DNA remains: 48 bases, in frame from the first base. CDR1 and CDR2 were assigned from the germline V gene as SGHTA and FQGTGA. V is clipped by 2 bases and J by 6 bases, and the sequence between their germline boundaries is 17 bases long. Rearrangement joined TRBV7-3 to TRBJ1-5, and perhaps TRBD1 as D gene, on 5 matching bases. Sequenced material: CD4+ or CD8+ T cells sorted from blood, taken in a trial of the OX40 agonist ivuxolimab. The receptor comes from an adult with an advanced solid tumor such as melanoma, head and neck, liver or kidney cancer. The sequenced DNA: TGTGCCAGCAGCTTAGTGAGGGGCCCGGGGACTCAGCCCCAGCATTTT. This translates into CASSLVRGPGTQPQHF.